This T cell receptor beta chain was found in a study of cytomegalovirus exposure and HLA in healthy donors. Study overall: There were 70 million to 95 million unique TCRs (from HLA-typed donors) in an early data release. Findings and limits, study-wide: The authors assumed roughly uniform sequencing depth across donors for presence/absence analyses.

The PCR contained 60 Vbeta and 13 Jbeta primers. Study processing details: In a later analysis, roughly 10 million of 75 million to 85 million unique beta chains occurred in at least two donors. Data came from immunoSEQ multiplex PCR; TCRdb stores just in-frame clones and leaves some out. V, J and clone size derive from that table, while D and trimming were established from the DNA sequence. The table shows 100,000 to 150,000 clones, with around 82% occurring only once. The CDR3 runs to 14 residues. Trimming removed 5 bases from V and 8 bases from J, with 16 bases in between. Germline V gene sequence: CDR1 MNHNY, CDR2 SVGAGI (reference sequence). As concerns this clone: Its antigen is unidentified.

Donors counted as nominally healthy when sampled, yet unrecorded immune exposures were likely. Material for sequencing was PBMCs. The rearrangement joins TRBV6-6 to TRBJ1-3, with a possible D match to TRBD1 (5 bases). This TCR was sampled from a male donor in good health and CMV-seropositive. The CDR3 loop reads CASSMFPRGDTIYF. The CDR3 region has the DNA TGTGCCAGCAGTATGTTTCCGCGGGGGGACACCATATATTTT.